The 22 T cell receptor beta chains listed next were all sequenced from one sample in a study of T cell clonality in common variable immunodeficiency. Study findings and constraints: Reportedly, TCR beta sequences from common variable immunodeficiency showed fewer deletions and N-nucleotide insertions.

These TCRs' antigens remain unknown. Data came from immunoSEQ multiplex PCR; TCRdb stores just in-frame clones and leaves some out. The sample is made up of about 23,000 clones, none counted only once. The sequenced sample consisted of peripheral blood mononuclear cells. These receptors originate from a human donor with common variable immunodeficiency.

This clone was seen repeatedly, ten times or more. The read ends 3 residues before the CDR3 terminus; that terminus is restored from the germline J gene. The chain links TRBV10-3 to TRBJ1-5, with 7 bases that match TRBD1. The ends lost 2 bases at V and 3 bases at J; junction bases unmatched: 4. This CDR3 spans 15 amino acids. The germline CDR1 and CDR2 sequences are ENHRY and SYGVKD. The CDR3 DNA, read in part, is TGTGCCATCAGTGAGACAGGGGATTTCAATCAGCCC. Encoded protein: CAISETGDFNQP. The whole CDR3 sequence is CAISETGDFNQPQHF.

Ten or more counts support this clone. One end of the junction does not line up with germline, which may come from a read error. The CDR3 end lies 3 residues beyond the end of the read and is filled in from the germline J gene. The chain couples TRBV5-4 to TRBJ2-3, with D tentatively TRBD2 (6 bases). Germline V gene data show CDR1 as SGHNT and CDR2 as YYREEE (reference sequence). The CDR3 runs 14 residues. CDR3 protein: CASSLVEGDDTQYF. The sequenced part of the CDR3 DNA is TGTGCCAGCAGTTTGGTGGAGGGTGATGATACG.

This clone came up many times. The read is 3 residues too short to cover the CDR3 end, so that end is filled in from the germline J gene. This sequence joins TRBV18 and TRBJ2-3; possible D gene TRBD2, 5 bases. V was shortened by 2 bases and J by 0 bases, with 9 bases between the two germline ends. Germline V gives CDR1 KGHSH, CDR2 LQKENI. The CDR3 extends over 15 amino acids. CDR3 amino acids: CASSPIGGSTDTQYF. The covered CDR3 bases are TGTGCCAGCTCACCAATCGGCGGGAGCACAGATACG.

This clone appeared a few times. The read stops 3 residues short of the end of the CDR3; the missing end is completed from the germline J gene. The rearrangement links TRBV19 to TRBJ2-7; D gene uncertain. Looked up from germline, CDR1 is LNHDA and CDR2 is SQIVND (reference sequence). V was shortened by 4 bases and J by 1 base, with 11 bases between the two germline ends. The CDR3 spans 14 residues. The DNA read from the CDR3 is TGTGCCAGTAGTACGCCTAGTAGTTCCTACGAG. Amino acid sequence: CASSTPSSSYE. The CDR3 as a whole reads CASSTPSSSYEQYF. The full variable domain, its missing parts supplied by reference TRBV19 and TRBJ2-7, is DGGITQSPKYLFRKEGQNVTLSCEQNLNHDAMYWYRQDPGQGLRLIYYSQIVNDFQKGDIAEGYSVSREKKESFPLTVTSAQKNPTAFYLCASSTPSSSYEQYFGPGTRLTVT.

A remark on this clone: The CDR3 end falls 3 residues outside the read, so it is completed with the germline J gene. Other DNA sequences in the sample encode the same CDR3. The chain links TRBV6-1 to TRBJ1-1; D might be TRBD1 (5 bases). The CDR3 length is 14 residues. Germline loops: CDR1 MNHNS, CDR2 SASEGT. With 4 bases removed from V and 4 bases from J, the gap between germline ends came to 13 bases. CDR3 bases read: TGTGCCAGCAGTGGACGCGGGGCGACCACTGAA. Translation: CASSGRGATTE. The whole CDR3 protein reads CASSGRGATTEAFF.

Remarks on this clone: Sequencing ends 3 residues short of the CDR3 end; the germline J gene provides the rest. V usage is TRBV2 and J usage is TRBJ1-2, with D hard to call. CDR3 size: 10 residues. Germline CDR1 is SNHLY and CDR2 is FYNNEI. Partial CDR3 DNA: TGTGCCAGCAGACGGGGAGGC. This gives the protein CASRRGG. The whole CDR3 is CASRRGGYTF.

This clone was recorded a few times. The missing CDR3 end, 3 residues past where the read stops, is filled in from the germline J gene. The rearrangement joins TRBV7-9 to TRBJ1-1; TRBD1 aligns across 8 bases. Germline CDR1 reads SEHNR; CDR2 reads FQNEAQ (reference sequence). The junction had 3 bases not matched to a gene; V was cut back by 2 bases and J by 7 bases. The CDR3 spans 13 residues. CDR3 sequence reads: CASSLTDRGEAFF. CDR3 DNA (partial): TGTGCCAGCAGCTTAACTGACAGGGGTGAA.

There are many counts of this clone. The read halts 3 residues ahead of the CDR3 end, with the missing end drawn from the germline J gene. V and J are TRBV7-4 and TRBJ1-5, with TRBD1 identical over 8 bases. Unmatched junction bases numbered 10, after V lost 8 bases and J lost 4 bases. The V gene's germline CDR1 is SGHVT and CDR2 SQSDAQ. This CDR3 spans 15 amino acids. The DNA read from the CDR3 is TGTGCCAGCTGTCCACAGGGGGTTTGGAATCAGCCC. Protein: CASCPQGVWNQP. The full CDR3 protein is CASCPQGVWNQPQHF.

This clone was seen many times. Read data end 3 residues before the CDR3 end; the end is taken from the germline J gene. This sequence joins TRBV7-6 and TRBJ2-5, with D tentatively TRBD1 (5 bases). The CDR3 runs 15 residues. V gave up 5 bases and J gave up 5 bases, with 18 bases separating them. The germline V gene encodes CDR1 SGHVS and CDR2 FNYEAQ. The CDR3 sequence is CASSVGHQGVETQYF. The part of the CDR3 DNA that was read is TGTGCCAGCAGCGTAGGACACCAAGGGGTCGAGACC.

This clone was found many times. The sequence runs out 3 residues before the end of the CDR3; the remainder is reconstructed from the germline J gene. V and J are TRBV19 and TRBJ1-1; D is possibly TRBD1 (5 bases). CDR1 and CDR2 (germline): LNHDA, SQIVND (reference sequence). The CDR3 runs 16 residues. CDR3 loop: CASSIRIGGVGRSAFF. CDR3 DNA (partial): TGTGCCAGTAGTATTCGTATCGGAGGGGTTGGGAGATCC.

This clone was observed a few times. The missing CDR3 end, 3 residues past where the read stops, is filled in from the germline J gene. V and J are TRBV2 and TRBJ2-7; D remains unclear. The CDR3 length is 12 residues. The V gene lost 4 bases and the J gene lost 3 bases, with 7 bases spanning the gap. Germline V lookup: CDR1 SNHLY, CDR2 FYNNEI. The CDR3 loop reads CASSGSGYEQYF. CDR3 bases read: TGTGCCAGCAGTGGGTCCGGCTACGAG.

Many counts were recorded for this clone. The read stops 3 residues short of the end of the CDR3; the missing end is completed from the germline J gene. V usage is TRBV5-1 and J usage is TRBJ2-3; the match to TRBD2 covers 10 bases. The CDR3 contains 16 residues. The J segment lost 3 bases and the V segment lost 0 bases, leaving 4 bases of the junction unmatched. In germline, CDR1 is SGHRS, CDR2 YFSETQ. The covered CDR3 bases are TGCGCCAGCAGCTTGGGAGCGGGAGGGCAGACAGATACG. This gives the protein CASSLGAGGQTDT. The whole CDR3 protein reads CASSLGAGGQTDTQYF.

This clone was picked up many times. Read sequence stops 3 residues before the CDR3 end, and the germline J gene provides the missing end. The rearrangement links TRBV5-6 to TRBJ2-2; tentatively, D is TRBD2 (6 bases). Germline CDR1 reads SGHDT; CDR2 reads YYEEEE. The CDR3 covers 15 residues. Deletions cut 4 bases from V and 1 base from J, with 11 bases between. The CDR3 is CASSPRGQNTGELFF. The part of the CDR3 DNA that was read is TGTGCCAGCAGCCCGCGGGGCCAGAACACCGGGGAG. Full variable domain (remainder filled in from reference TRBV5-6 and TRBJ2-2): DAGVTQSPTHLIKTRGQQVTLRCSPKSGHDTVSWYQQALGQGPQFIFQYYEEEERQRGNFPDRFSGHQFPNYSSELNVNALLLGDSALYLCASSPRGQNTGELFFGEGSRLTVL.

A word on this clone: Sequencing ends 3 residues short of the CDR3 end; the germline J gene provides the rest. The chain has TRBV19 and TRBJ1-2, with unresolved D. The V end was cut by 9 bases, the J end by 3 bases, with 8 bases between. The CDR3 has 11 residues. The germline V gene encodes CDR1 LNHDA and CDR2 SQIVND (reference sequence). The CDR3 DNA, read in part, is TGTGCCAGCTCGCTATACTATGGC. It codes for CASSLYYG. The complete CDR3 reads CASSLYYGYTF.

In this sample, this clone turned up many times. The CDR3 spells CASHYGASNYGYTF. Partial CDR3 DNA: TGTGCCAGCCATTACGGTGCTTCTAACTATGGC. The chain employs TRBV2 and TRBJ1-2; D gene ambiguous. Read coverage stops 3 residues before the CDR3 terminus; the germline J gene supplies the remainder. V was cut by 8 bases and J by 0 bases, with 13 bases left in between. Germline CDR1 reads SNHLY; CDR2 reads FYNNEI. The length of the CDR3 is 14 residues.

This clone occurred many times. The read gets to within 3 residues of the CDR3 end, and the germline J gene fills in the rest. The gene calls are TRBV7-2 and TRBJ2-7; 8 nucleotides agree with TRBD2. Germline CDR1 and CDR2: SGHTA and FQGNSA. The ends lost 5 bases at V and 6 bases at J; junction bases unmatched: 6. The CDR3 contains 13 residues. The CDR3 loop is CASSPSGSGEQYF. The DNA read from the CDR3 is TGTGCCAGCAGCCCTAGCGGGTCAGGCGAG.

This clone has a handful of counts. A read error is possible here, since a much larger clone lies one base away. The CDR3 extends 3 residues past the end of the read, so its final part is completed from the germline J gene. Distinct nucleotide sequences in the sample also encode this CDR3. This chain uses TRBV18 with TRBJ2-1, with D perhaps matching TRBD2 (7 bases). Trimming took off 2 bases at V and 8 bases at J, with 16 bases between the two ends. Germline CDR1 KGHSH, CDR2 LQKENI. CDR3 length: 15 residues. The CDR3 sequence: CASSPGGGLADEQFF. The part of the CDR3 DNA that was read is TGTGCCAGCTCACCAGGGGGGGGCTTAGCGGATGAG.

Concerning this clone: The read ends 3 residues before the CDR3 terminus; that terminus is restored from the germline J gene. The chain combines TRBV19 with TRBJ2-1, with a tentative D call TRBD2 (6 bases). Germline lookup yields CDR1 LNHDA and CDR2 SQIVND (reference sequence). Trimming shortened V by 5 bases and J by 0 bases, and 8 bases separated the two germline ends. CDR3 length: 14 amino acids. The part of the CDR3 DNA that was read is TGTGCCAGTAGTTACGGGGGCTCCTACAATGAG. Translating gives CASSYGGSYNE. The CDR3 as a whole reads CASSYGGSYNEQFF.

On this clone: A junction boundary mismatches the germline segment, possibly from a read error. Read data end 3 residues before the CDR3 end; the end is taken from the germline J gene. Different DNA sequences within this sample yield the same CDR3. The chain links TRBV19 to TRBJ1-1; the match to TRBD1 covers 11 bases. Germline values: CDR1 LNHDA, CDR2 SQIVND (reference sequence). This CDR3 has 20 residues. The CDR3 loop is CASSIRDRGIGSLMNTEAFF. CDR3 bases read: TGTGCTAGTAGTATACGGGACAGGGGGATTGGGAGCCTCATGAACACTGAA.

Points on this clone: The CDR3 end falls 3 residues outside the read, so it is completed with the germline J gene. V and J are TRBV2 and TRBJ2-4; 7 bases line up with TRBD1. The CDR3 runs 14 residues. The V and J ends lost 6 bases and 7 bases, in that order; junction bases with no gene match: 9. Germline CDR1 is SNHLY and CDR2 is FYNNEI. Partial CDR3 DNA: TGTGCCAGCAGGATGACAGGGCCGAGGAACATT. Translation gives CASRMTGPRNI. The full CDR3 protein is CASRMTGPRNIQYF.

Only a few counts were recorded for this clone. The CDR3 end is not reached by the read, which stops 3 residues before it; the germline J gene fills it in. Other DNA sequences from this sample encode an identical CDR3 as well. V and J are TRBV19 and TRBJ2-7; perhaps TRBD1 as D (5 bases). Germline lookup yields CDR1 LNHDA and CDR2 SQIVND (reference sequence). The CDR3 loop spans 14 amino acids. Trimming cost V 3 bases and J 4 bases, with 13 bases left between them. The CDR3 is CASSMGLLGYEQYF. The covered CDR3 bases are TGTGCCAGTAGTATGGGGCTACTCGGGTACGAG. Based on the CDR3 plus reference TRBV19 and TRBJ2-7, the full variable domain is DGGITQSPKYLFRKEGQNVTLSCEQNLNHDAMYWYRQDPGQGLRLIYYSQIVNDFQKGDIAEGYSVSREKKESFPLTVTSAQKNPTAFYLCASSMGLLGYEQYFGPGTRLTVT.

Comments on this clone: Read sequence stops 3 residues before the CDR3 end, and the germline J gene provides the missing end. The rearrangement links TRBV19 to TRBJ1-1, with TRBD1 as a possible D gene (5 bases). Between the trimmed V and J ends, which lost 4 bases and 5 bases, there was a span of 11 bases. Germline assignment: CDR1 LNHDA and CDR2 SQIVND (reference sequence). This CDR3 contains 13 residues. The CDR3 loop reads CASSTTRGTEAFF. CDR3 DNA (partial): TGTGCCAGTAGTACCACAAGGGGTACTGAA.